This is a list of T cell receptor beta chains from one sample in a study of T cell responses to AZD1222 COVID-19 vaccine. Sequencing was performed with immunoSEQ multiplex PCR; in TCRdb, only in-frame clones are kept and a portion is missing. This sample has 110,000 or so clones, with 89% found just once. The sequencing here drew on peripheral blood, taken 28 days after the second AZD1222 dose. The receptors stem from an adult who received the AZD1222 COVID-19 vaccine. Both conserved end residues are part of each CDR3. A D gene is named only where the DNA matches it firmly. Size values are once, few and many counts, or a class for expanded clones, and some rows have none.

DNA: TGTGCCAGCAGTCTAGGGGGCCGGGAGGAAAAACTGTTTTTT; CDR3: CASSLGGREEKLFF; length: 14; D: TRBD1; size: once; J: TRBJ1-4; V: TRBV28
DNA: TGTGCCAGCAGCTTAACTGTAGGGGGTGGCTACACCTTC; CDR3: CASSLTVGGGYTF; length: 13; D: NA; size: NA; J: TRBJ1-2; V: TRBV7-9
DNA: TGTGCCAGCAGCGCTTCTAGCGGGCCCTACGAGCAGTACTTC; CDR3: CASSASSGPYEQYF; length: 14; D: TRBD2; size: once; J: TRBJ2-7; V: TRBV7-2
DNA: TGTGCCAGCAGTTTATCCCAGGGAACTTACGAGCAGTACTTC; CDR3: CASSLSQGTYEQYF; length: 14; D: NA; size: NA; J: TRBJ2-7; V: TRBV27
DNA: TGTGCCAGTAGTATCCGGGACCCACCAGAGAGGAACGAGCAGTACTTC; CDR3: CASSIRDPPERNEQYF; length: 16; D: NA; size: NA; J: TRBJ2-7; V: TRBV19
DNA: TGTGCCAGCAGCCGAGAAGGGGGGACTGAGCAGTTCTTC; CDR3: CASSREGGTEQFF; length: 13; D: NA; size: few; J: TRBJ2-1; V: TRBV11-3
DNA: TGTGCCAGCAAAGAATCGACTAGCGGTACCAAGGAGTTC; CDR3: CASKESTSGTKEF; length: 13; D: TRBD2; size: NA; J: TRBJ2-7; V: TRBV28
DNA: TGTGCCAGCAGCTTCGGACAGGGGGCGTTGGGCACTGAAGCTTTCTTT; CDR3: CASSFGQGALGTEAFF; length: 16; D: TRBD1; size: NA; J: TRBJ1-1; V: TRBV5-6
DNA: TGTGCCAGCAGATCTCCGGGACAGGGTAACTATGGCTACACCTTC; CDR3: CASRSPGQGNYGYTF; length: 15; D: TRBD1; size: NA; J: TRBJ1-2; V: TRBV28
DNA: TGTGCCAGCAGCCCACAGGGACTAGCGGGTGCCACAGATACGCAGTATTTT; CDR3: CASSPQGLAGATDTQYF; length: 17; D: TRBD2; size: NA; J: TRBJ2-3; V: TRBV7-3
DNA: TGTGCCAGCAGTTCCCCTAGGGGACAGCTATCCTACGAGCAGTACTTC; CDR3: CASSSPRGQLSYEQYF; length: 16; D: TRBD1; size: NA; J: TRBJ2-7; V: TRBV28
DNA: TGTGCCAGCAGTTGGACGACAGGGGGGAACACTGAAGCTTTCTTT; CDR3: CASSWTTGGNTEAFF; length: 15; D: TRBD1; size: NA; J: TRBJ1-1; V: TRBV6-5
DNA: TGTGCCAGCTCACCCCTCGGGACAGGCGAGGGTGAGCAGTTCTTC; CDR3: CASSPLGTGEGEQFF; length: 15; D: TRBD1; size: NA; J: TRBJ2-1; V: TRBV18
DNA: TGTGCCAGCAGCCCTGCCCGCCCCGGGGAGCTGTTTTTT; CDR3: CASSPARPGELFF; length: 13; D: NA; size: NA; J: TRBJ2-2; V: TRBV7-3
DNA: TGCGCCAGCAGCCCGCGCCAAGGCAGCGGGAGAGTCCACGAGCAGTACTTC; CDR3: CASSPRQGSGRVHEQYF; length: 17; D: TRBD2; size: once; J: TRBJ2-7; V: TRBV5-1
DNA: TGTGCCTTGACTAGCGCCCCCTCCTACGAGCAGTACTTC; CDR3: CALTSAPSYEQYF; length: 13; D: TRBD2; size: NA; J: TRBJ2-7; V: TRBV30
DNA: TGCAGCGTTGCGAACGATTACTCCTACGAGCAGTACTTC; CDR3: CSVANDYSYEQYF; length: 13; D: NA; size: NA; J: TRBJ2-7; V: TRBV29-1
DNA: TGTGCCAGCAGCTTTCTGGAGGCGGGAGCCGGGGAGCTGTTTTTT; CDR3: CASSFLEAGAGELFF; length: 15; D: TRBD2; size: NA; J: TRBJ2-2; V: TRBV11-2
DNA: TGCGCCAGCAGCCAAATAGACAGGGGGCTAGGCGAGCAGTACTTC; CDR3: CASSQIDRGLGEQYF; length: 15; D: TRBD1; size: NA; J: TRBJ2-7; V: TRBV4-1
DNA: TGTGCCACCAGTGATCCGACAGGGATATCCTACAATGAGCAGTTCTTC; CDR3: CATSDPTGISYNEQFF; length: 16; D: TRBD1; size: NA; J: TRBJ2-1; V: TRBV24-1